The clone carrying this TCR beta chain was recorded a few times. Antigen specificity is unknown. Assay: immunoSEQ multiplex PCR; the TCRdb copy retains only in-frame clones and omits some. There are about 280,000 clones in the sample; over 75% occur only once, and roughly 0.93% lies in the top ten. This specimen belongs to a study of cytomegalovirus exposure and HLA in healthy donors. Study-level points and caveats: CMV antigen specificity was confirmed in vitro for a few CMV-associated chains. Subsequent analysis revealed that first-cohort TCR clusters tended to co-occur in the 90 to 150 validation repertoires. It was reportedly the case that the classifier diagnosed cytomegalovirus status with high specificity and sensitivity.

This CDR3 has 13 amino acids. Trimming took 5 bases from V and 3 from J, leaving 8 bases between them. CDR1 and CDR2 from the germline V gene are MNHEY and SVGAGI. The genes are TRBV6-5 and TRBJ1-5, with D perhaps TRBD1 (5 bases). Sequenced sample: PBMCs. This receptor was identified in a woman aged 18-29 years in good health and CMV-seronegative. CDR3 residues: CASSRQYNQPQHF. The CDR3 DNA is TGTGCCAGCAGTAGACAGTACAATCAGCCCCAGCATTTT.